This T cell receptor beta chain appears in the sequencing data of a study of CD8+CD57+ T cells in acquired aplastic anemia. From germline, CDR1 is LGHNA and CDR2 YNFKEQ. This CDR3 is built from 12 residues. V lost 0 bases to trimming and J lost 3 bases, with 2 bases between them. The study profiled TCR beta VDJ and CDR3 using genomic DNA as template. TCRdb recomputed calls from the reads with MiXCR, one row per CDR3 protein. The data hold about 180,000 distinct CDR3 sequences, with around 50% observed a single time. Patients chosen for sequencing had CD8+CD57+ cells that had expanded, as shown by flow cytometry. The table lists this clonotype with many counts.

The clonotype originates from a human donor with aplastic anemia. The chain couples TRBV4-2 to TRBJ1-2; D is unresolved. The sample comprised sorted CD4+, CD8+, or CD8+CD57+ T cells (not recorded which) from PBMCs. CDR3 nucleotide sequence: TGTGCCAGCAGCCAAGAGGACTATGGCTACACCTTC. It yields the protein CASSQEDYGYTF.